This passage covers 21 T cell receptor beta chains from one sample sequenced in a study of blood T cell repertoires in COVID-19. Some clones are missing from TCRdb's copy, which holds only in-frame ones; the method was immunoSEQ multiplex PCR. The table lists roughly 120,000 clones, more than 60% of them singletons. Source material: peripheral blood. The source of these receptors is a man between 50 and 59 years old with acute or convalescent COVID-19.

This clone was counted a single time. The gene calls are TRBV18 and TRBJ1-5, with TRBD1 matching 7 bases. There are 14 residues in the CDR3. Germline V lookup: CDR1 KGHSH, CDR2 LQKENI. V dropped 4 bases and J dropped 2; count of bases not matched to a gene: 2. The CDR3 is CASSRGGGNQPQHF. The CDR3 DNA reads TGTGCCAGCTCACGAGGGGGCGGCAATCAGCCCCAGCATTTT.

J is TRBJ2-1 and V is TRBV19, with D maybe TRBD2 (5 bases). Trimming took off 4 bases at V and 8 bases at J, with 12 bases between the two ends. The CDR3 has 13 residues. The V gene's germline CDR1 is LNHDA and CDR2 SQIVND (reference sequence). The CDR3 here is CASSKTNGDEQFF. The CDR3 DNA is TGTGCCAGTAGTAAGACTAATGGGGATGAGCAGTTCTTC.

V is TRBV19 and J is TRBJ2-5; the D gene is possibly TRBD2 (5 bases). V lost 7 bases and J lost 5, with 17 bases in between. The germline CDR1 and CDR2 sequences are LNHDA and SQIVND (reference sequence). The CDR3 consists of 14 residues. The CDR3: CASKSGGPTETQYF. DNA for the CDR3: TGTGCCAGTAAATCCGGCGGGCCAACGGAGACCCAGTACTTC.

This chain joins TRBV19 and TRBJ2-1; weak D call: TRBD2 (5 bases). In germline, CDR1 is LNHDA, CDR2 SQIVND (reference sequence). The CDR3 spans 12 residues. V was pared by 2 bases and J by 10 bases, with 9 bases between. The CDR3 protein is CASSITGVEQFF. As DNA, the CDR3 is TGTGCCAGTAGTATAACCGGGGTAGAGCAGTTCTTC.

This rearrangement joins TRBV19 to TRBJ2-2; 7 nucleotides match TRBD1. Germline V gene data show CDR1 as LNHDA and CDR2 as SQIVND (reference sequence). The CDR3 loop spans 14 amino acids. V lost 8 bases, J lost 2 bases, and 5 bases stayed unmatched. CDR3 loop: CASADRLNTGELFF. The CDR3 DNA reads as TGTGCCAGTGCGGACAGGCTCAACACCGGGGAGCTGTTTTTT.

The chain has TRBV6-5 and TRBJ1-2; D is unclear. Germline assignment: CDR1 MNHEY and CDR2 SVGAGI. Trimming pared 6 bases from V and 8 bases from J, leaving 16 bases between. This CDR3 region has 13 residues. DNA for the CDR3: TGTGCCAGCAGCGACGGACTCGGAGGCGGCTACACCTTC. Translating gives CASSDGLGGGYTF.

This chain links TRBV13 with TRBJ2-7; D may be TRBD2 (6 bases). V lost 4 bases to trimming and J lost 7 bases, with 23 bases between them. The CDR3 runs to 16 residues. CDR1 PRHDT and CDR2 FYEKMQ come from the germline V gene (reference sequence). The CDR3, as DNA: TGTGCCAGCAGCTCGAGGGAGAGGCGGACTACTGGGGAGCAGTACTTC. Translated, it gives CASSSRERRTTGEQYF.

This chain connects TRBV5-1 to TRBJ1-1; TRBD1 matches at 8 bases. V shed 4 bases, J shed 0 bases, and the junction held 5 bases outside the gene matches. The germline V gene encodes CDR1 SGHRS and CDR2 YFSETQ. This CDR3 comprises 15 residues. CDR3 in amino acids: CASSRAGGMNTEAFF. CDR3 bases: TGCGCCAGCAGCCGGGCAGGGGGCATGAACACTGAAGCTTTCTTT.

The CDR3 nucleotides read TGTGCCAGTACTGACTGGGGGCAGGGTTACGAGCAGTACTTC. Amino acids: CASTDWGQGYEQYF. The genes are TRBV6-5 and TRBJ2-7; D is possibly TRBD1 (6 bases). CDR1 and CDR2 from the germline V gene are MNHEY and SVGAGI. V lost 9 bases to trimming and J lost 4 bases, with 19 bases between them. This CDR3 has 14 amino acids.

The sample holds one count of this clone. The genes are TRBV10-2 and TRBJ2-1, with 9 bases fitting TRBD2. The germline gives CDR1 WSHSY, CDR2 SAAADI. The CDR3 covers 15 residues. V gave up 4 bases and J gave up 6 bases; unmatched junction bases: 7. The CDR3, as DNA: TGCGCCAGCAGTGCCCTAAGCGGGAGGACCAATGAGCAGTTCTTC. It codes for CASSALSGRTNEQFF.

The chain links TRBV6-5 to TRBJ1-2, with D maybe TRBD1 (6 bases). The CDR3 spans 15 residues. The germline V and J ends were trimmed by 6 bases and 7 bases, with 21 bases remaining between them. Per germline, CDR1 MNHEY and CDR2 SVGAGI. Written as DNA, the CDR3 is TGTGCCAGCAGCACCGGGACATCTTTTTGGGGTGGCTACACCTTC. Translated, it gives CASSTGTSFWGGYTF.

CDR3 bases: TGTGCCAGCAGTCCCGACACGTACCAAGAGACCCAGTACTTC. This gives the protein CASSPDTYQETQYF. The rearrangement links TRBV11-1 to TRBJ2-5; D uncertain. V lost 6 bases and J lost 0, with 11 bases in between. Germline V gene sequence: CDR1 SGHAT, CDR2 FQDESV (reference sequence). This CDR3 has 14 residues. Full variable domain (rest looked up from reference TRBV11-1 and TRBJ2-5): EAEVAQSPRYKITEKSQAVAFWCDPISGHATLYWYRQILGQGPELLVQFQDESVVDDSQLPKDRFSAERLKGVDSTLKIQPAELGDSAMYLCASSPDTYQETQYFGPGTRLLVL.

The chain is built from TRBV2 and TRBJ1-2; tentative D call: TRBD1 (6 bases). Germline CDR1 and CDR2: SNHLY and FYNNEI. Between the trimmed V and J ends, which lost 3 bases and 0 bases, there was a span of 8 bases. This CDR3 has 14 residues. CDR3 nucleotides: TGTGCCAGCAGTGAGGACAGAGCTAACTATGGCTACACCTTC. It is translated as CASSEDRANYGYTF.

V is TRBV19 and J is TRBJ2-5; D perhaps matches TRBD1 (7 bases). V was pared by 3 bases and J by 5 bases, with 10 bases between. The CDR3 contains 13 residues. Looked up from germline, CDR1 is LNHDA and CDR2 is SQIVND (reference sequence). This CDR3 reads CASSMTGRETQYF. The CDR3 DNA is TGTGCCAGTAGTATGACAGGGAGGGAGACCCAGTACTTC.

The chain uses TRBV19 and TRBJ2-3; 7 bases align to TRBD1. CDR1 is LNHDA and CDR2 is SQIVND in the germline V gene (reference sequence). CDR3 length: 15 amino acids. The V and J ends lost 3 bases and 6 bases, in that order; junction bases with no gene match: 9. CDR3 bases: TGTGCCAGTAGTATTGGGGACAGAGTTACCGATACGCAGTATTTT. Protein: CASSIGDRVTDTQYF.

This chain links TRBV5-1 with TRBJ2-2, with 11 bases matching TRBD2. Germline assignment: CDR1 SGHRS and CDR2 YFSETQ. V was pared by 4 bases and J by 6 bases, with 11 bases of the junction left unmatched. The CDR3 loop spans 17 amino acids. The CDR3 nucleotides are TGCGCCAGCAGCCTCCTTAGCGGGGGGGCCGCGGCCGGGGAGCTGTTTTTT. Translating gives CASSLLSGGAAAGELFF.

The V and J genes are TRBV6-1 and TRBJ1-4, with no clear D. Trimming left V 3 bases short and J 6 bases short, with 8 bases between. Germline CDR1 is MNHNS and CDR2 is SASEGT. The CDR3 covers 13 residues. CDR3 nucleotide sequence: TGTGCCAGCAGTGATACCCTAGATGAAAAACTGTTTTTT. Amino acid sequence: CASSDTLDEKLFF.

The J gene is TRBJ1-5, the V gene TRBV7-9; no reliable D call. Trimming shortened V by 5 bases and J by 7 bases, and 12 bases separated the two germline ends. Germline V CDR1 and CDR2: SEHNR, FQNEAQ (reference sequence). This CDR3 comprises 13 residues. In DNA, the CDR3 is TGTGCCAGCAGCGAAGAGGGTCACCAGCCCCAGCATTTT. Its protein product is CASSEEGHQPQHF.

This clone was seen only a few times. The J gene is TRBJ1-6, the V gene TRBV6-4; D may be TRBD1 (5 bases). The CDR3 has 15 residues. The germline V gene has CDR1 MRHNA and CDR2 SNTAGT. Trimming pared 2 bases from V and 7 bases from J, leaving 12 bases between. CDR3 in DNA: TGTGCCAGCAGTGACCGAACCACAGGAAATTCACCCCTCCACTTT. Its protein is CASSDRTTGNSPLHF.

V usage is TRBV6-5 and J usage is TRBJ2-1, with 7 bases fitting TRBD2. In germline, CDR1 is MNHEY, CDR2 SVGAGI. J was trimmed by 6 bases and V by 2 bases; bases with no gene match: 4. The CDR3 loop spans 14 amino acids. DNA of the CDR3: TGTGCCAGCAGTTACCGGGAGGACCCCAATGAGCAGTTCTTC. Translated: CASSYREDPNEQFF.

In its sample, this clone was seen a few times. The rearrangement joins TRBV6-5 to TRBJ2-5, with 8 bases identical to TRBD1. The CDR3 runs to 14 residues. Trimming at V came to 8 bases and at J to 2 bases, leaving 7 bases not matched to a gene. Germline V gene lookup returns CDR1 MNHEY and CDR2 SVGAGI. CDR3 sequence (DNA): TGTGCCAGCGGCATGGGACAGGCTCAAGAGACCCAGTACTTC. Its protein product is CASGMGQAQETQYF.